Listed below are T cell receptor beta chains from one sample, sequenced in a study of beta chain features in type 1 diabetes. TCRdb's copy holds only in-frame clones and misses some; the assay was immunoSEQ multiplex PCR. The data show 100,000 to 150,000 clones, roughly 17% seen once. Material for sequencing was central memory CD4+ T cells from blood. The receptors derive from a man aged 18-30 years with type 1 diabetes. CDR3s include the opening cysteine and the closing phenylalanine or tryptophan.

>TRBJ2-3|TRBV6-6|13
CASSYVGVDTQYF
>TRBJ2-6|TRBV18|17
CASSPFSGRGGANVLTF
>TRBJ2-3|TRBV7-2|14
CASSFGQGGDTQYF
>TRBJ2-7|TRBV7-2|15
CASSLYTGGSYEQYF
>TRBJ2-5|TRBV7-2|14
CASSLAGLQETQYF
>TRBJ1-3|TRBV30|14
CAWSAGFVGNTIYF
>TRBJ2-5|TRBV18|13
CASSLGHLETQYF
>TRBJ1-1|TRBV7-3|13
CASSLQPNTEAFF
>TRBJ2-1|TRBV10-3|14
CAIRGLAGDDEQFF
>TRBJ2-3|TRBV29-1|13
CSVESGSTDTQYF
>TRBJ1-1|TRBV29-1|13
CSAVDRLNTEAFF
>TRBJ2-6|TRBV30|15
CAAGTGRSGANVLTF
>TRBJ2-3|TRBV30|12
CAWTGGTDTQYF
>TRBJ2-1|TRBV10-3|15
CAMRVDSGRYNEQFF
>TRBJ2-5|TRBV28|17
CASSSPGGAEEGETQYF
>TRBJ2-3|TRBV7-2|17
CASSSRSGTGRGDTQYF
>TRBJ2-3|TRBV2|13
CASMRSYTDTQYF
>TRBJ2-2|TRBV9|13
CASSLSRTGELFF
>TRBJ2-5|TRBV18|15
CASSPEFQEGETQYF
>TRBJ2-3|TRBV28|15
CASSLRLAGTDTQYF
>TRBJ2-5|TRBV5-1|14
CASSRGQSQETQYF
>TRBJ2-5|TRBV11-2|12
CASQGIGETQYF
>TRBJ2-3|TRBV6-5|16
CASSFQGGAFADTQYF